These 17 T cell receptor beta chains share one sample of origin, sequenced in a study of Ad26.COV2.S vaccination and SARS-CoV-2 variants. The sample's treatment: 15 to 20 received Ad26.COV2.S at low or high dose, single or two shots; 5 received placebo; per-sample allocation not given. Sampling was done on day 63 after the first vaccine or placebo injection. TCRdb's table, derived via immunoSEQ multiplex PCR, lists solely in-frame clones and lacks some. The sample shows about 350,000 clones, roughly 91% of them seen only once. Sequences were derived from peripheral blood, sampled in a trial of Ad26.COV2.S vaccine versus placebo. These receptors originate from a person between 18 and 60 years old who received the Ad26.COV2.S COVID-19 vaccine or a placebo.

The CDR3 coding sequence is TGTGCCTGGAGGGCCGAGAACACCGGGGAGCTGTTTTTT. Translated, it gives CAWRAENTGELFF. The V gene is TRBV30, the J gene TRBJ2-2; no firm D call. The CDR3 runs 13 residues. V dropped 3 bases and J dropped 1 base, with 6 bases sitting between them. Germline lookup yields CDR1 GTSNPN and CDR2 SVGIG (reference sequence). Full variable domain (missing parts from reference TRBV30 and TRBJ2-2): SQTIHQWPATLVQPVGSPLSLECTVEGTSNPNLYWYRQAAGRGLQLLFYSVGIGQISSEVPQNLSASRPQDRQFILSSKKLLLSDSGFYLCAWRAENTGELFFGEGSRLTVL.

This chain connects TRBV2 to TRBJ1-5, with D maybe TRBD1 (5 bases). This CDR3 has 16 residues. Germline-derived CDR1 and CDR2 are SNHLY and FYNNEI. V was shortened by 6 bases and J by 7 bases, with 22 bases between the two germline ends. CDR3 coding DNA: TGTGCCAGCAGCCTCGGGCAACTAGGGACGGGGCAGCCCCAGCATTTT. This codes for CASSLGQLGTGQPQHF.

The chain employs TRBV20-1 and TRBJ1-1; D unclear. There are 11 residues in the CDR3. Germline CDR1 is DFQATT and CDR2 is SNEGSKA (reference sequence). The V gene lost 1 base and the J gene lost 4 bases, with 4 bases spanning the gap. CDR3 sequence (DNA): TGCAGTGCTAGAGCGAGCACTGAAGCTTTCTTT. Protein sequence: CSARASTEAFF.

The chain has TRBV15 and TRBJ1-4, with a weak D call TRBD1 (6 bases). The CDR3 totals 16 residues. V was shortened by 0 bases and J by 5 bases, with 13 bases between the two germline ends. Germline V lookup: CDR1 LNHNV, CDR2 YYDKDF (reference sequence). Here the CDR3 DNA reads TGTGCCACCAGCAGAGATTTGGCCAGGGGAAATGAAAAACTGTTTTTT. This gives the protein CATSRDLARGNEKLFF.

This rearrangement joins TRBV5-6 to TRBJ1-1; 7 bases fit TRBD1. Unmatched junction bases numbered 12, after V lost 4 bases and J lost 6 bases. Germline V gene data show CDR1 as SGHDT and CDR2 as YYEEEE. CDR3 length equals 15 residues. Here the CDR3 DNA reads TGTGCCAGCAGCGTGATAGGGACAGCTAGCGCTGAAGCTTTCTTT. It yields the protein CASSVIGTASAEAFF.

Concerning this clone itself: Distinct nucleotide sequences in the sample also encode this CDR3. This sequence joins TRBV2 and TRBJ1-2; D is uncertain. CDR1 and CDR2 from the germline V gene are SNHLY and FYNNEI. Trimming pared 2 bases from V and 0 bases from J, leaving 7 bases between. CDR3 length: 14 amino acids. CDR3 sequence: CASSELRANYGYTF. CDR3 DNA: TGTGCCAGCAGTGAACTCAGAGCTAACTATGGCTACACCTTC.

The gene calls are TRBV19 and TRBJ1-5; D call uncertain. V was shortened by 3 bases and J by 2 bases, with 11 bases between the two germline ends. The germline V gene encodes CDR1 LNHDA and CDR2 SQIVND (reference sequence). This CDR3 is built from 15 residues. The CDR3 DNA sequence: TGTGCCAGTAGTATGTACGTATATGGCAATCAGCCCCAGCATTTT. Encoded protein: CASSMYVYGNQPQHF.

V usage is TRBV13 and J usage is TRBJ2-3, with D maybe TRBD2 (6 bases). CDR3 length: 15 amino acids. CDR1 PRHDT and CDR2 FYEKMQ come from the germline V gene (reference sequence). V gave up 4 bases and J gave up 1 base, with 12 bases separating them. CDR3 amino acids: CASSSPGSGTDTQYF. In DNA form, the CDR3 reads TGTGCCAGCAGCTCTCCCGGGAGCGGCACAGATACGCAGTATTTT.

This rearrangement joins TRBV19 to TRBJ2-3; D gene ambiguous. Deletions cut 5 bases from V and 0 bases from J, with 6 bases between. Looked up from germline, CDR1 is LNHDA and CDR2 is SQIVND (reference sequence). CDR3 length: 13 residues. The CDR3 nucleotides read TGTGCCAGTAGTCCACAGAGCACAGATACGCAGTATTTT. This gives the protein CASSPQSTDTQYF.

The chain recombines TRBV7-9 with TRBJ2-3; 11 bases match TRBD2. Germline V gene sequence: CDR1 SEHNR, CDR2 FQNEAQ (reference sequence). CDR3 length: 16 residues. V trimming: 3 bases; J trimming: 4 bases; junction bases outside the gene matches: 6. The CDR3 DNA follows: TGTGCCAGCAGCTTGGGACTAGCGGAGGGCCCAGATACGCAGTATTTT. Amino acids: CASSLGLAEGPDTQYF.

Regarding this clone: One junction end does not reproduce the germline sequence, and a read error may be involved. J is TRBJ2-7 and V is TRBV2; 9 positions agree with TRBD1. Germline values: CDR1 SNHLY, CDR2 FYNNEI. The CDR3 sequence is 10 residues long. CDR3 protein: CASTRDRAFF. The CDR3 nucleotides read TGTGCCAGCACCCGGGACAGGGCATTCTTC.

This clone was counted once. V and J are TRBV5-1 and TRBJ2-2; D unresolved. The CDR3 is 14 residues long. Per germline, CDR1 SGHRS and CDR2 YFSETQ. The ends were cut back, 0 bases at V and 3 bases at J, with 6 bases in the middle. The CDR3: CASSLVSDTGELFF. CDR3 bases: TGCGCCAGCAGCTTGGTGTCGGACACCGGGGAGCTGTTTTTT.

The V and J genes are TRBV2 and TRBJ2-7; D may be TRBD2 (6 bases). This CDR3 spans 12 amino acids. The V end lost 2 bases, the J end lost 12 bases, and 14 bases lay between the germline ends. Germline V gene lookup returns CDR1 SNHLY and CDR2 FYNNEI. DNA of the CDR3: TGTGCCAGCAGTGAAACGTCGGGGGTATCGTACTTC. It translates to CASSETSGVSYF.

The chain recombines TRBV19 with TRBJ2-7; D gene unclear. The CDR3 is 14 residues long. V was trimmed by 1 base and J by 2 bases, leaving 9 bases between them. The germline V gene encodes CDR1 LNHDA and CDR2 SQIVND (reference sequence). CDR3 region: CASSIAPGTYEQYF. DNA for the CDR3: TGTGCCAGTAGTATAGCTCCGGGTACCTACGAGCAGTACTTC.

The genes are TRBV19 and TRBJ2-2; 7 nucleotides align to TRBD1. The CDR3 is 17 residues long. Germline V gene lookup returns CDR1 LNHDA and CDR2 SQIVND (reference sequence). Trimming cost V 1 base and J 2 bases; bases outside gene matches: 7. The CDR3: CASSIGQGFGNTGELFF. CDR3 nucleotide sequence: TGTGCCAGTAGTATAGGACAGGGATTCGGTAACACCGGGGAGCTGTTTTTT. The full variable domain, its missing parts supplied by reference TRBV19 and TRBJ2-2, is DGGITQSPKYLFRKEGQNVTLSCEQNLNHDAMYWYRQDPGQGLRLIYYSQIVNDFQKGDIAEGYSVSREKKESFPLTVTSAQKNPTAFYLCASSIGQGFGNTGELFFGEGSRLTVL.

This sequence joins TRBV6-5 and TRBJ2-7; 7 positions agree with TRBD1. Germline V gives CDR1 MNHEY, CDR2 SVGAGI. This CDR3 comprises 16 residues. V lost 1 base, J lost 6 bases, and 12 bases stayed unmatched. For the CDR3, the DNA is TGTGCCAGCAGTTACTACTATACAGGGGCCCTCGGCGAGCAGTACTTC. It translates to CASSYYYTGALGEQYF.

The chain uses TRBV6-6 and TRBJ1-6, with D unclear. V was pared by 0 bases and J by 7 bases, with 10 bases between. The CDR3 length is 15 residues. The germline gives CDR1 MNHNY, CDR2 SVGAGI (reference sequence). This CDR3 reads CASSYSGSGNSPLHF. CDR3 DNA: TGTGCCAGCAGTTACTCGGGTTCGGGGAATTCACCCCTCCACTTT.